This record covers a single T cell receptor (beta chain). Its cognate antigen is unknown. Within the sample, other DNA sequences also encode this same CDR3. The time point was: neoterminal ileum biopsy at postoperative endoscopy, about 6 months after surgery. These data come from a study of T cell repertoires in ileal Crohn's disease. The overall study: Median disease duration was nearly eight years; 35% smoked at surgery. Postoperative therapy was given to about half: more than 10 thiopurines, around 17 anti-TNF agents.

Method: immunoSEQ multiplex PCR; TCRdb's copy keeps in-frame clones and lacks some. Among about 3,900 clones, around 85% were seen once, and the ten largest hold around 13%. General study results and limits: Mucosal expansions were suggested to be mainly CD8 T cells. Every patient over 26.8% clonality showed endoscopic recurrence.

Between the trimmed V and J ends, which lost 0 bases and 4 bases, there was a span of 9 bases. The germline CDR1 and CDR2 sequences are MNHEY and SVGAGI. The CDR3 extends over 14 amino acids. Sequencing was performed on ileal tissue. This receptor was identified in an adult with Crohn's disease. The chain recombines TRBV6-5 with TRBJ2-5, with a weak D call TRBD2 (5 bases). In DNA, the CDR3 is TGTGCCAGCAGTTACTCCGGAGGCGGAGAGACCCAGTACTTC. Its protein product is CASSYSGGGETQYF.